This is a list of T cell receptor beta chains from one sample in a study of T cell responses to AZD1222 COVID-19 vaccine. Produced via immunoSEQ multiplex PCR; TCRdb's table is partial and in-frame only. The sample lists about 95,000 clones; about 89% were seen once. The sequencing used peripheral blood, collected on day 0 of AZD1222 vaccination. The receptors come from an adult in good health. CDR3s include the opening cysteine and the closing phenylalanine or tryptophan. The order of the fields is CDR3 protein, CDR3 DNA, D gene, clone size, J gene, V gene, CDR3 length. The D gene is left open where the match is weak. A row's size may be missing; if present it is once, few, many or a size class.

CAWRGDGRLQLEQFF	TGTGCCTGGAGGGGGGACGGACGCTTACAATTGGAGCAGTTCTTC	-	-	TRBJ2-1	TRBV30	15
CASSTHNDQPQHF	TGTGCCAGTAGTACCCACAACGATCAGCCCCAGCATTTT	-	once	TRBJ1-5	TRBV19	13
CAWSVGGNQPQHF	TGTGCCTGGAGTGTAGGGGGGAATCAGCCCCAGCATTTT	-	-	TRBJ1-5	TRBV30	13
CASSYVRDSGSPLHF	TGTGCCAGCAGTTACGTTCGAGACAGCGGTTCACCCCTCCACTTT	-	-	TRBJ1-6	TRBV6-5	15
CASSLSIDEKLFF	TGTGCCAGCAGCTTAAGTATTGATGAAAAACTGTTTTTT	-	few	TRBJ1-4	TRBV7-8	13
CASSAGQGYNEQFF	TGTGCCAGCAGCGCGGGACAGGGCTACAATGAGCAGTTCTTC	TRBD1	-	TRBJ2-1	TRBV9	14
CASSLDRVMNTEAFF	TGCGCCAGCAGCTTGGACAGGGTCATGAACACTGAAGCTTTCTTT	-	-	TRBJ1-1	TRBV5-1	15
CASRPSQNTGELFF	TGCGCCAGCAGGCCCTCTCAAAACACCGGGGAGCTGTTTTTT	-	-	TRBJ2-2	TRBV10-1	14
CASSWTGTGGDYTF	TGCGCCAGCAGCTGGACCGGGACGGGCGGCGACTACACCTTC	-	-	TRBJ1-2	TRBV5-1	14
CASCGTGMYTEAFF	TGTGCCAGCTGTGGGACAGGGATGTACACTGAAGCTTTCTTT	TRBD1	-	TRBJ1-1	TRBV18	14
CASSLVGGLAYNEQFF	TGTGCCAGCAGCTTGGTCGGGGGACTCGCCTACAATGAGCAGTTCTTC	-	once	TRBJ2-1	TRBV5-4	16
CSASVGDTEAFF	TGCAGCGCCTCGGTGGGGGACACTGAAGCTTTCTTT	-	-	TRBJ1-1	TRBV29-1	12
CASSLRGLAYNEQFF	TGTGCCAGCAGCTTAAGGGGACTAGCCTACAATGAGCAGTTCTTC	TRBD2	-	TRBJ2-1	TRBV7-9	15
CASSRPIPPEQFF	TGCGCCAGCAGCCGCCCCATCCCTCCTGAGCAGTTCTTC	-	few	TRBJ2-1	TRBV4-1	13
CASSQVGERRSYEQYF	TGTGCCAGCAGCCAAGTCGGTGAGCGGCGCTCCTACGAGCAGTACTTC	-	-	TRBJ2-7	TRBV3-1/TRBV3-2	16
CASKRTGAGSNEKLFF	TGTGCCAGCAAAAGGACGGGGGCAGGATCTAATGAAAAACTGTTTTTT	-	-	TRBJ1-4	TRBV27	16
CAWSGGDWGMNTEAFF	TGTGCCTGGAGCGGAGGCGATTGGGGGATGAACACTGAAGCTTTCTTT	-	-	TRBJ1-1	TRBV30	16
CAWMYGVDGYTF	TGTGCCTGGATGTACGGGGTCGATGGCTACACCTTC	-	-	TRBJ1-2	TRBV30	12
CASSLLQVTVNYGYTF	TGTGCCAGCAGTTTATTACAGGTTACCGTTAACTATGGCTACACCTTC	-	-	TRBJ1-2	TRBV28	16
CASRSGGAHETQYF	TGTGCCAGCAGAAGCGGGGGGGCCCACGAGACCCAGTACTTC	TRBD2	once	TRBJ2-5	TRBV5-6	14
CAISTGGVNTEAFF	TGTGCCATCAGTACAGGGGGCGTGAACACTGAAGCTTTCTTT	TRBD1	-	TRBJ1-1	TRBV10-3	14
CATSDRVTTNEKLFF	TGTGCAACTTCGGACAGGGTCACAACTAATGAAAAACTGTTTTTT	TRBD1	-	TRBJ1-4	TRBV18	15